This is a list of T cell receptor beta chains from one sample in a study of tumor-infiltrating lymphocytes in oesophageal squamous cell carcinoma. A single record per CDR3 protein comes from TCRdb applying MiXCR to the reads. The repertoire includes roughly 11,000 distinct CDR3 sequences, nearly 60% of them detected once, and about 60% sits in the top ten. The sample comprised blood. The receptors here all came from a female donor with esophageal squamous cell carcinoma. The CDR3 runs from the conserved cysteine through the conserved F or W. D genes are given only for firm matches. Size is omitted from some rows. Given values are once, few, many or a class for expanded clones.

>TRBD1|TRBJ1-3|TRBV9|once
TGTGCCAGCAGCAAACGGGGACAGAGCTCTGGAAACACCATATATTTT
CASSKRGQSSGNTIYF
>.|TRBJ2-4|TRBV7-2|.
TGTGCCAGCAGCTTGGGGGGAGGTGGCAAAAACATTCAGTACTTC
CASSLGGGGKNIQYF
>.|TRBJ2-7|TRBV28|.
TGTGCCACCACACTGGGGCCATCCTACAATGAGCAGTACTTC
CATTLGPSYNEQYF
>.|TRBJ2-7|TRBV10-2|many
TGCGCCAGCAGTGAAAAGGTCCCCCATTCCTACGAGCAGTACTTC
CASSEKVPHSYEQYF
>.|TRBJ2-5|TRBV7-2|.
TGTGCCAGCAGCTTAGATCAGGGTAGAGAGACCCAGTACTTC
CASSLDQGRETQYF
>TRBD2|TRBJ2-3|TRBV10-1|many
TGCGCCAGCCAAAAAGCGGGAGACGGGACAGATACGCAGTATTTT
CASQKAGDGTDTQYF
>.|TRBJ2-1|TRBV28|.
TGTGCCAGCAGTCCGTCCGGCGGTAGCGCGAGCAATGAGCAGTTCTTC
CASSPSGGSASNEQFF
>.|TRBJ2-3|TRBV7-3|.
TGTGCCAGCAGCTTATCAGGGGCCCGACTGGATACGCAGTATTTT
CASSLSGARLDTQYF
>TRBD2|TRBJ2-7|TRBV7-2|.
TGTGCCAGCAACCAGGGACTACTGTCCTACGAGCAGTACTTC
CASNQGLLSYEQYF
>TRBD1|TRBJ2-3|TRBV5-1|.
TGCGCCAGCAGCACGGACAGGGGCTCGGTCACAGATACGCAGTATTTT
CASSTDRGSVTDTQYF
>TRBD1|TRBJ2-7|TRBV11-2|medium-sized
TGTGCCAGCAGCTTAGTTTCCCACAGGGGGGTCACCGAGCAGTACTTC
CASSLVSHRGVTEQYF